A selection of T cell receptor beta chains follows, all from one sample in a study of cytomegalovirus exposure and HLA in healthy donors. Data came from immunoSEQ multiplex PCR; TCRdb stores just in-frame clones and leaves some out. Of about 110,000 clones in the sample, around 85% are singletons; the top ten hold around 2.7%. The material sequenced was PBMCs. The receptors stem from a woman aged 18-29 years in good health and CMV-seronegative. The CDR3 runs from the conserved cysteine through the conserved F or W. The D gene is left open where the match is weak. The size of a clone is reported for some rows only, either as once, few or many, or as a class for expanded clones.

v_gene	abundance	d_gene	j_gene	CDR3aa	CDR3nt
TRBV30	.	.	TRBJ1-1	CAWSVRGYRNTEAFF	TGTGCCTGGAGTGTACGAGGGTATCGGAACACTGAAGCTTTCTTT
TRBV9	.	TRBD2	TRBJ2-1	CASSVSSGVNEQFF	TGTGCCAGCAGCGTATCCAGCGGGGTAAATGAGCAGTTCTTC
TRBV30	once	.	TRBJ1-2	CACQDNYGYTF	TGTGCCTGCCAGGATAACTATGGCTACACCTTC
TRBV30	.	.	TRBJ2-7	CAWTSGGNSYEQYF	TGTGCCTGGACGAGTGGCGGGAACTCCTACGAGCAGTACTTC
TRBV13	few	.	TRBJ1-1	CASSLGGHNTEAFF	TGTGCCAGCAGCTTAGGGGGACATAACACTGAAGCTTTCTTT
TRBV7-9	.	.	TRBJ1-4	CASSPNRDEKLFF	TGTGCCAGCAGCCCCAACAGGGATGAAAAACTGTTTTTT
TRBV29-1	.	.	TRBJ1-1	CSAQTGNTEAFF	TGCAGCGCCCAAACAGGGAACACTGAAGCTTTCTTT
TRBV25-1	.	TRBD1	TRBJ1-1	CASSEYGTGRGTEAFF	TGTGCCAGCAGTGAATATGGGACAGGGAGGGGCACTGAAGCTTTCTTT
TRBV9	.	.	TRBJ1-3	CASNSGGRNTIYF	TGTGCCAGCAATTCCGGAGGGAGAAACACCATATATTTT
TRBV19	.	.	TRBJ1-6	CASSIGGLQNSPLHF	TGTGCCAGTAGTATTGGGGGACTTCAGAATTCACCCCTCCACTTT
TRBV2	.	.	TRBJ1-3	CASSGVGDSGNTIYF	TGTGCCAGCAGTGGTGTAGGGGACTCTGGAAACACCATATATTTT
TRBV6-1	once	.	TRBJ1-6	CASSEYGVYNSPLHF	TGTGCCAGCAGTGAATACGGGGTATATAATTCACCCCTCCACTTT
TRBV9	.	.	TRBJ2-1	CASSVFDYSSYNEQFF	TGTGCCAGCAGCGTATTCGATTACAGCTCCTACAATGAGCAGTTCTTC
TRBV15	.	TRBD2	TRBJ2-5	CATSLGGDSETQYF	TGTGCCACCAGCCTTGGGGGGGATTCGGAGACCCAGTACTTC
TRBV6-5	.	TRBD2	TRBJ2-7	CASRDSGGYEQYF	TGTGCCAGCAGAGATAGCGGGGGCTACGAGCAGTACTTC
TRBV7-6	.	TRBD1	TRBJ1-1	CASRSTGPNTEAFF	TGTGCCAGCAGGTCGACAGGGCCGAACACTGAAGCTTTCTTT
TRBV7-3	.	.	TRBJ1-1	CASSVGGGTEAFF	TGTGCCAGCAGCGTCGGGGGAGGGACTGAAGCTTTCTTT
TRBV23-1	.	TRBD2	TRBJ2-5	CASRIGLESGGSNQETQYF	TGCGCCAGCAGAATCGGATTGGAAAGCGGGGGCTCTAACCAAGAGACCCAGTACTTC
TRBV15	.	TRBD1	TRBJ1-3	CATSRTGSGNTIYF	TGTGCCACCAGCAGGACAGGGTCCGGAAACACCATATATTTT
TRBV27	.	.	TRBJ2-5	CASTYRPGGQETQYF	TGTGCCAGCACCTACCGTCCCGGGGGCCAAGAGACCCAGTACTTC
TRBV7-8	.	.	TRBJ1-3	CASSLSSHTIYF	TGTGCCAGCAGCTTATCGAGCCACACCATATATTTT
TRBV7-2	.	TRBD2	TRBJ2-1	CASSLGLAGGDEQFF	TGTGCCAGCAGCTTAGGACTAGCGGGGGGTGACGAGCAGTTCTTC
TRBV4-1	once	.	TRBJ1-1	CASSQESGGGVEKNTEAFF	TGCGCCAGCAGCCAAGAGAGCGGTGGGGGCGTTGAGAAGAACACTGAAGCTTTCTTT
TRBV9	.	TRBD1	TRBJ1-1	CASTPAGTAGEAFF	TGTGCCAGCACCCCCGCCGGGACAGCAGGGGAAGCTTTCTTT
TRBV7-3	few	.	TRBJ2-3	CASSPQGPWGYTDTQYF	TGTGCCAGCAGCCCACAGGGCCCTTGGGGGTACACAGATACGCAGTATTTT
TRBV10-3	.	.	TRBJ1-1	CAISESGGNTEAFF	TGTGCCATCAGTGAGTCAGGGGGGAACACTGAAGCTTTCTTT
TRBV6-1	few	TRBD2	TRBJ2-1	CASSEMGQRGLFF	TGTGCCAGCAGTGAAATGGGTCAGCGGGGGCTGTTCTTC
TRBV11-2	.	TRBD2	TRBJ2-3	CASSLSYGGAWDTQYF	TGTGCCAGCAGCTTATCTTACGGGGGGGCTTGGGATACGCAGTATTTT
TRBV21-1	.	.	TRBJ1-1	CASSKNHIYGQVNTEAFF	TGTGCCAGCAGCAAAAACCACATTTACGGACAGGTGAACACTGAAGCTTTCTTT
TRBV30	.	.	TRBJ2-7	CAWSLGWGLGYEQYF	TGTGCCTGGAGTTTAGGATGGGGGCTGGGGTACGAGCAGTACTTC
TRBV29-1	.	TRBD2	TRBJ2-1	CSVPGTSGYNEQFF	TGCAGCGTCCCCGGGACTAGCGGGTACAATGAGCAGTTCTTC
TRBV9	.	TRBD1	TRBJ1-2	CASSVEGAGGVYGYTF	TGTGCCAGCAGCGTAGAGGGGGCAGGGGGCGTTTATGGCTACACCTTC
TRBV27	.	.	TRBJ2-5	CASSSTRRAEETQYF	TGTGCCAGCAGTTCTACAAGGAGAGCCGAAGAGACCCAGTACTTC
TRBV9	.	.	TRBJ2-1	CASSAWGDIYNEQFF	TGTGCCAGCAGCGCCTGGGGGGATATTTACAATGAGCAGTTCTTC
TRBV7-2	.	.	TRBJ1-5	CASSRTGDQPQHF	TGTGCCAGCAGCCGAACAGGAGATCAGCCCCAGCATTTT
TRBV4-1	once	TRBD2	TRBJ2-1	CASSHVIAGGPNEQFF	TGCGCCAGCAGCCATGTTATAGCGGGGGGGCCCAATGAGCAGTTCTTC
TRBV5-1	.	.	TRBJ2-1	CASTLSSSYNEQFF	TGCGCCAGCACCCTATCGAGCTCCTACAATGAGCAGTTCTTC
TRBV30	.	.	TRBJ1-4	CAWNGRGNEKLFF	TGTGCCTGGAATGGCAGGGGTAATGAAAAACTGTTTTTT
TRBV19	.	TRBD2	TRBJ2-2	CASQRTSGGRTGELFF	TGTGCCAGCCAACGGACTAGCGGGGGGCGGACCGGGGAGCTGTTTTTT
TRBV4-1	.	.	TRBJ2-5	CASSPPGGEETQYF	TGCGCCAGCAGCCCCCCGGGCGGGGAAGAGACCCAGTACTTC
TRBV9	.	.	TRBJ1-4	CASSVEAGETNEKLFF	TGTGCCAGCAGCGTAGAAGCAGGGGAGACTAATGAAAAACTGTTTTTT
TRBV5-4	.	.	TRBJ1-1	CASSPGGTEAFF	TGTGCCAGCAGCCCGGGGGGCACTGAAGCTTTCTTT
TRBV2	.	.	TRBJ1-4	CASSLLATNEKLFF	TGTGCCAGCAGTCTCCTTGCAACTAATGAAAAACTGTTTTTT
TRBV2	.	.	TRBJ1-1	CALEAGLVGTEAFF	TGTGCCCTCGAGGCCGGTCTGGTGGGTACTGAAGCTTTCTTT
TRBV6-5	.	.	TRBJ2-7	CASSSYPDRSDKYF	TGTGCCAGCAGTTCCTATCCCGACAGGTCCGATAAGTACTTC
TRBV6-1	once	.	TRBJ2-5	CASSEQVRVGETQYF	TGTGCCAGCAGTGAACAGGTCAGGGTCGGGGAGACCCAGTACTTC
TRBV15	.	TRBD2	TRBJ2-2	CATSTRLAGGQGTGELFF	TGTGCCACCAGCACCCGACTAGCGGGGGGGCAAGGGACCGGGGAGCTGTTTTTT
TRBV9	.	TRBD1	TRBJ1-2	CASTRQGNQGGYTF	TGTGCCAGCACCCGACAGGGAAATCAGGGTGGCTACACCTTC
TRBV19	.	.	TRBJ1-5	CASSLFGSNQPQHF	TGTGCCAGTAGCTTGTTCGGTAGCAATCAGCCCCAGCATTTT
TRBV5-6	.	.	TRBJ2-1	CASSSPLPLGNEQFF	TGTGCCAGCAGCTCCCCCCTCCCCCTCGGGAATGAGCAGTTCTTC
TRBV18	.	.	TRBJ2-7	CASSPPRDIYEQYF	TGTGCCAGCTCACCACCGAGGGATATCTACGAGCAGTACTTC
TRBV7-9	.	TRBD1	TRBJ1-4	CASSSGQGNEKLFF	TGTGCCAGCAGCTCGGGACAGGGGAATGAAAAACTGTTTTTT
TRBV6-1	.	.	TRBJ1-2	CASSERGEYGYTF	TGTGCCAGCAGTGAACGGGGGGAATATGGCTACACCTTC